The 18 T cell receptor beta chains below were found in one sample sequenced in a study of identical twins. Via MiXCR, TCRdb re-called the 5' RACE reads, giving one row per CDR3 protein. The sample has about 530,000 distinct CDR3 sequences; approximately 20% are singletons. The sample also formed part of further work on yellow fever vaccine responses in identical twins.

The sequencing sample was made of CD4+ T cells sorted from blood. Every receptor here comes from a woman under 30 in good health.

This clonotype turned up a few times. The rearrangement uses TRBV7-9 and TRBJ2-5; 9 bases agree with TRBD1. Losses at the gene ends were 5 bases for V and 4 bases for J; bases not matched to a gene: 8. The CDR3 is 15 amino acids. CDR1 is SEHNR and CDR2 is FQNEAQ in the germline V gene (reference sequence). The CDR3 loop reads CASSTRDRERETQYF. The CDR3 DNA is TGTGCCAGCAGCACCCGGGACAGGGAGAGAGAGACCCAGTACTTC.

V usage is TRBV19 and J usage is TRBJ2-1; a possible D gene is TRBD2 (5 bases). V lost 0 bases, J lost 5 bases, and 8 bases lay in between. Germline CDR1 reads LNHDA; CDR2 reads SQIVND (reference sequence). This CDR3 has 14 amino acids. This chain's CDR3 is CASSIDKRNNEQFF. CDR3 nucleotide sequence: TGTGCCAGTAGTATAGATAAGCGGAACAATGAGCAGTTCTTC.

The rearrangement links TRBV10-3 to TRBJ2-1; D possibly corresponds to TRBD1 (6 bases). V was pared by 7 bases and J by 7 bases, with 14 bases between. The CDR3 runs to 13 residues. The germline V gene has CDR1 ENHRY and CDR2 SYGVKD. CDR3 DNA: TGTGCCATCATGACAGGTCGGGGAAATGAGCAGTTCTTC. This gives the protein CAIMTGRGNEQFF.

V is TRBV5-1 and J is TRBJ1-1; D uncertain. This CDR3 has 14 amino acids. The germline V gene has CDR1 SGHRS and CDR2 YFSETQ. Trimming pared 0 bases from V and 1 base from J, leaving 7 bases between. The CDR3 reads CASSLGWANTEAFF. CDR3 nucleotide sequence: TGCGCCAGCAGCTTGGGGTGGGCGAACACTGAAGCTTTCTTT.

This rearrangement joins TRBV6-1 to TRBJ1-1; 7 nucleotides agree with TRBD1. The CDR3 has 12 amino acids. With V trimmed by 6 bases and J by 4 bases, 2 bases remained unmatched. Germline loops: CDR1 MNHNS, CDR2 SASEGT. CDR3 in amino acids: CASRDRSTEAFF. CDR3 coding DNA: TGTGCCAGCAGGGACAGGTCCACTGAAGCTTTCTTT.

The gene calls are TRBV21-1 and TRBJ2-7; TRBD2 is taken as the D call from the table, unchecked against the DNA. TRBV21-1 has pseudogene status. The CDR3 is 15 residues long. In DNA, the CDR3 is TGTGCCAGCAACAGCCTGGGACTAGACCCCTACGAGCAGTACTTC. It encodes CASNSLGLDPYEQYF.

The chain couples TRBV12-3 or TRBV12-4 to TRBJ2-7, with D uncertain. V lost 5 bases, J lost 9 bases, and 14 bases lay in between. The CDR3 is made up of 12 amino acids. The CDR3: CASSIEERVQYF. In DNA form, the CDR3 reads TGTGCCAGCAGTATCGAGGAGAGAGTGCAGTACTTC.

The J gene is TRBJ2-3, the V gene TRBV20-1; D may be TRBD1 or TRBD2 (5 bases each). Trimming removed 5 bases from V and 0 bases from J, with 12 bases in between. This CDR3 is built from 14 residues. CDR1 is DFQATT, CDR2 SNEGSKA, per germline (reference sequence). CDR3 amino acids: CSARLGASTDTQYF. The CDR3 region has the DNA TGCAGTGCTCGACTCGGGGCTAGCACAGATACGCAGTATTTT.

V and J are TRBV12-3 or TRBV12-4 and TRBJ1-2; D remains unclear. With 7 bases removed from V and 8 bases from J, the gap between germline ends came to 14 bases. The CDR3 is 12 residues long. The CDR3 region is CASTPGEKGYTF. The CDR3 bases are TGTGCCAGCACCCCCGGGGAAAAAGGCTACACCTTC.

The gene calls are TRBV12-5 and TRBJ2-1, with 10 positions matching TRBD2. This CDR3 has 18 amino acids. With 0 bases clipped from V and 4 bases from J, the junction kept 9 bases outside the gene matches. Germline CDR1 and CDR2: LGHNT and FRNRAP. CDR3: CASGLVKSIAGGYNEQFF. CDR3 DNA: TGTGCTAGTGGTTTGGTAAAATCGATAGCGGGGGGATACAATGAGCAGTTCTTC.

The chain recombines TRBV5-1 with TRBJ1-1; 7 positions agree with TRBD1. From germline, CDR1 is SGHRS and CDR2 YFSETQ. V lost 3 bases and J lost 1; bases outside the gene matches: 9. The CDR3 covers 16 residues. The CDR3 bases are TGCGCCAGCAGCTCGAACCCGGGGACAGCGAACACTGAAGCTTTCTTT. This codes for CASSSNPGTANTEAFF.

This sequence joins TRBV6-1 and TRBJ2-3; D is ambiguous. V was pared by 3 bases and J by 5 bases, with 12 bases between. There are 14 residues in the CDR3. In germline, CDR1 is MNHNS, CDR2 SASEGT. For the CDR3, the DNA is TGTGCCAGCAGTGAGGCGTTGGGCGAAGATACGCAGTATTTT. Translating it yields CASSEALGEDTQYF.

The genes are TRBV7-9 and TRBJ2-1; TRBD2 agrees at 11 bases. The CDR3 runs 17 residues. The J segment lost 11 bases and the V segment lost 5 bases, leaving 17 bases of the junction unmatched. Germline V gives CDR1 SEHNR, CDR2 FQNEAQ (reference sequence). CDR3 sequence: CASSVRLTSGSFYKQFF. The CDR3 nucleotides are TGTGCCAGCAGCGTACGCCTCACTAGCGGGAGTTTCTATAAGCAGTTCTTC.

The J gene is TRBJ1-2, the V gene TRBV20-1, with D unclear. This CDR3 is built from 12 residues. V lost 3 bases and J lost 7, with 12 bases in between. The V gene's germline CDR1 is DFQATT and CDR2 SNEGSKA (reference sequence). The DNA for the CDR3 is TGCAGTGCTAGGCGGATACCGCTTGGCTACACCTTC. This codes for CSARRIPLGYTF.

This clonotype showed up just a few times. The V call is TRBV20-1, the J call TRBJ1-5; 7 bases fit TRBD1. V dropped 5 bases and J dropped 3; count of bases not matched to a gene: 10. This CDR3 region has 15 residues. CDR1 is DFQATT, CDR2 SNEGSKA, per germline (reference sequence). The chain's CDR3 is CSASKTGLDNQPQHF. CDR3 DNA sequence: TGCAGTGCTTCTAAGACAGGGCTTGACAATCAGCCCCAGCATTTT.

The V call is TRBV7-9, the J call TRBJ2-7, with D possibly being TRBD1 (7 bases). V was shortened by 5 bases and J by 2 bases, with 10 bases between the two germline ends. This CDR3 has 13 residues. Germline CDR1 SEHNR, CDR2 FQNEAQ (reference sequence). CDR3 coding DNA: TGTGCCAGCAGCGACAGGGAGGCCTACGAGCAGTACTTC. Translation gives CASSDREAYEQYF.

This clonotype was detected only a few times. V and J are TRBV20-1 and TRBJ2-7; D may be TRBD1 or TRBD2 (5 bases each). Trimming took off 0 bases at V and 3 bases at J, with 12 bases between the two ends. The CDR3 runs to 14 residues. CDR1 DFQATT and CDR2 SNEGSKA come from the germline V gene (reference sequence). CDR3 loop: CSARDPAGSYEQYV. The CDR3 coding sequence is TGCAGTGCTAGAGATCCGGCAGGGAGCTACGAGCAGTACGTC.

This clonotype has ten or more counts. The chain employs TRBV3-1 and TRBJ2-2; D ambiguous. The germline V gene encodes CDR1 LGHDT and CDR2 YNNKEL (reference sequence). The CDR3 has 12 amino acids. Trimming removed 3 bases from V and 2 bases from J, with 1 base in between. The CDR3 is CASSHNTGELFF. In DNA, the CDR3 is TGTGCCAGCAGCCACAACACCGGGGAGCTGTTTTTT.